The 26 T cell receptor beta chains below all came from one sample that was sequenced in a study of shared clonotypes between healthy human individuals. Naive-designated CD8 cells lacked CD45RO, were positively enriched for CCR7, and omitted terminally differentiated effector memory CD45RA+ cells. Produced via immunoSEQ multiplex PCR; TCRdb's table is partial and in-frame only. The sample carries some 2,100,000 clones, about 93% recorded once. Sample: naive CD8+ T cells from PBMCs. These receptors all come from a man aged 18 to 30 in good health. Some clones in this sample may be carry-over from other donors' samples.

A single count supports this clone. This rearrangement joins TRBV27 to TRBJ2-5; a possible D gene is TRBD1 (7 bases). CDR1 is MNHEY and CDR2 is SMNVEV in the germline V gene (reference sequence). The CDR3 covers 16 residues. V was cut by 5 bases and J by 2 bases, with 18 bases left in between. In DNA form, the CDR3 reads TGTGCCAGCAGTCCGGGGGACAGCATATTTCAAGAGACCCAGTACTTC. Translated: CASSPGDSIFQETQYF.

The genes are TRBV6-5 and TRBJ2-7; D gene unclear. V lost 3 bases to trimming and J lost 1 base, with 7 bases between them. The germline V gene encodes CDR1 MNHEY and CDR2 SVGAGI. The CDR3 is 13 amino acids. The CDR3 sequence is CASSYLQSYEQYF. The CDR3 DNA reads TGTGCCAGCAGTTATTTACAGTCCTACGAGCAGTACTTC.

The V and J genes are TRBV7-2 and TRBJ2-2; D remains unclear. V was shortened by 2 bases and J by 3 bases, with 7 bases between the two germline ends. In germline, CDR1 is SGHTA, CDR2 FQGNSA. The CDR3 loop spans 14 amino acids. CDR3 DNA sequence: TGTGCCAGCAGCTTAATAAGGGACACCGGGGAGCTGTTTTTT. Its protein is CASSLIRDTGELFF.

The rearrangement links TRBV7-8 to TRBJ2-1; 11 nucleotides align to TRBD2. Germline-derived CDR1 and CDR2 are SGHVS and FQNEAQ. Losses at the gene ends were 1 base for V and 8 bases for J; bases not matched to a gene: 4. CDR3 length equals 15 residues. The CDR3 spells CASSLGSGRAHEQFF. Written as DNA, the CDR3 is TGTGCCAGCAGCTTAGGTAGCGGGAGGGCGCATGAGCAGTTCTTC.

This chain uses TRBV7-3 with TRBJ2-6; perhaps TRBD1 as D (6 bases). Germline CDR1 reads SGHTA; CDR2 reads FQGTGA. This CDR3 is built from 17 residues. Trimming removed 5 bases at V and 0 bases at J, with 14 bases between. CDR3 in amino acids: CASSATTGYSGANVLTF. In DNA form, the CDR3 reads TGTGCCAGCAGCGCCACAACAGGGTACTCTGGGGCCAACGTCCTGACTTTC.

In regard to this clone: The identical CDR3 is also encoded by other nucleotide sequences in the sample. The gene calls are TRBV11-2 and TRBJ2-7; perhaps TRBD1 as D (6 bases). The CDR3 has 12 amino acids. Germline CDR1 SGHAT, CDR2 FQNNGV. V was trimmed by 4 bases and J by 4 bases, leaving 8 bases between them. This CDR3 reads CASSSDSYEQYF. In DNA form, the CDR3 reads TGTGCCAGCAGCTCGGACAGTTACGAGCAGTACTTC.

CDR3 sequence (DNA): TGTGCCAGAACCCGGGTCGGGGCTAACTATGGCTACACCTTC. Translated: CARTRVGANYGYTF. The chain uses TRBV9 and TRBJ1-2; D unresolved. V shed 8 bases and J shed 0 bases, with 14 bases lying between them. The CDR3 runs 14 residues. Germline loops: CDR1 SGDLS, CDR2 YYNGEE.

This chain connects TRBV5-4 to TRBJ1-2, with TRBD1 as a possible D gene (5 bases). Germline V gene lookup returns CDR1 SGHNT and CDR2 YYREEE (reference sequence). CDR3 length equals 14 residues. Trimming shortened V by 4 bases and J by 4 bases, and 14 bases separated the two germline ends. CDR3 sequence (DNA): TGTGCCAGCAGCCCGGTCCAGGGTGGCTATGGCTACACCTTC. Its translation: CASSPVQGGYGYTF.

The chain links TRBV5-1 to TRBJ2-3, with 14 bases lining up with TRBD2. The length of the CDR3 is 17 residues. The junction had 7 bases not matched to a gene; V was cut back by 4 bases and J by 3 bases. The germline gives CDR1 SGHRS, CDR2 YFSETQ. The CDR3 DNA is TGCGCCAGCAGCCCCGCAGGGACTAGCGGGAGAACAGATACGCAGTATTTT. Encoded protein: CASSPAGTSGRTDTQYF.

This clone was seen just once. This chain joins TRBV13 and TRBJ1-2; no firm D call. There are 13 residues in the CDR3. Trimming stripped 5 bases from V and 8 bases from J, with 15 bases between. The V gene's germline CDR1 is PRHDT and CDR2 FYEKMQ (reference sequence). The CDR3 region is CASSVENDEGYTF. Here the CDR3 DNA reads TGTGCCAGCAGCGTCGAAAACGACGAGGGCTACACCTTC.

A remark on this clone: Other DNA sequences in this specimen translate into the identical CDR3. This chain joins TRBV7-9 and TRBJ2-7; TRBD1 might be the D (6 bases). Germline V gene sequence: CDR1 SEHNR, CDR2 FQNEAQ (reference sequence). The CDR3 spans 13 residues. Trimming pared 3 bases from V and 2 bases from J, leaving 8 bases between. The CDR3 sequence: CASSLDSTYEQYF. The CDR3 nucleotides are TGTGCCAGCAGCTTGGACAGCACCTACGAGCAGTACTTC.

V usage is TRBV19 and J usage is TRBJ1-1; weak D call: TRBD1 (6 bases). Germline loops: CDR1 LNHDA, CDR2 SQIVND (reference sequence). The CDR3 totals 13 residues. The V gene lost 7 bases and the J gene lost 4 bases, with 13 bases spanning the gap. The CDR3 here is CASKWQGSTEAFF. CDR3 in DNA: TGTGCCAGTAAGTGGCAGGGGTCCACTGAAGCTTTCTTT.

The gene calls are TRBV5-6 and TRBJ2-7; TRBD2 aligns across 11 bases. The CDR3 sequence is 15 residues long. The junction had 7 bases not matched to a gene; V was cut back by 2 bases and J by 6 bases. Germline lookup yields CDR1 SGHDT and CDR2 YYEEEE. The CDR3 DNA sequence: TGTGCCAGCAGCTTCCGACTAGCGGGACCCCGCGAGCAGTACTTC. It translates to CASSFRLAGPREQYF. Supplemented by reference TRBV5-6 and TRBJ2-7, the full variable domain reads DAGVTQSPTHLIKTRGQQVTLRCSPKSGHDTVSWYQQALGQGPQFIFQYYEEEERQRGNFPDRFSGHQFPNYSSELNVNALLLGDSALYLCASSFRLAGPREQYFGPGTRLTVT.

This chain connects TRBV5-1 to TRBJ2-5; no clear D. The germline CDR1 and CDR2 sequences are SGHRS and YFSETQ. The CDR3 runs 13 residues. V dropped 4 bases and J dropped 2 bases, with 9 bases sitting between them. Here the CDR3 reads CASSPIFQETQYF. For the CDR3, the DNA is TGCGCCAGCAGCCCGATTTTTCAAGAGACCCAGTACTTC.

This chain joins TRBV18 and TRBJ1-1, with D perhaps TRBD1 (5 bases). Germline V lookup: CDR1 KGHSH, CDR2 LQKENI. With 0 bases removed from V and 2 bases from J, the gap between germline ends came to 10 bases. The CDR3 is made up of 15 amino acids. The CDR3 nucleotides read TGTGCCAGCTCACCACCGGTACAGGCTAACACTGAAGCTTTCTTT. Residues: CASSPPVQANTEAFF.

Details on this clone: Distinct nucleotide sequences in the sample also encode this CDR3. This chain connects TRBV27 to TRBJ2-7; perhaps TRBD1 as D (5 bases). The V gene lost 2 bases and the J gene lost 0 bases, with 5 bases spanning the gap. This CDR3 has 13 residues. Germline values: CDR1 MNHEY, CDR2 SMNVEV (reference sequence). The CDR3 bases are TGTGCCAGCAGTTTAGGGGCCTCCTACGAGCAGTACTTC. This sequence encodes CASSLGASYEQYF.

CDR3 sequence reads: CASSWTGAGGANVLTF. The DNA for the CDR3 is TGTGCCAGCAGTTGGACGGGGGCGGGTGGGGCCAACGTCCTGACTTTC. The chain carries TRBV13 and TRBJ2-6; D tentatively fits TRBD1 or TRBD2 (6 bases each). V was pared by 6 bases and J by 3 bases, with 15 bases between. The CDR3 sequence is 16 residues long. Germline CDR1 and CDR2: PRHDT and FYEKMQ (reference sequence).

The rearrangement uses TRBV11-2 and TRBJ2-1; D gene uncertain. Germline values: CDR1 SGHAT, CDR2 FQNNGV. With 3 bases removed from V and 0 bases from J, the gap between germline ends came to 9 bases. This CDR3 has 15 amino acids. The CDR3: CASSFSPFSYNEQFF. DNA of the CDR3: TGTGCCAGCAGCTTTTCGCCCTTCTCCTACAATGAGCAGTTCTTC.

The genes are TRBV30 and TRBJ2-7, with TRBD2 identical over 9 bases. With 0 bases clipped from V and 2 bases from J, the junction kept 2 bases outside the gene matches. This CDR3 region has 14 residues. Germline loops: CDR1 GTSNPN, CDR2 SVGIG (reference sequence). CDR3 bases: TGTGCCTGGAGTGTGGCTAGCGGGACCTACGAGCAGTACTTC. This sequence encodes CAWSVASGTYEQYF.

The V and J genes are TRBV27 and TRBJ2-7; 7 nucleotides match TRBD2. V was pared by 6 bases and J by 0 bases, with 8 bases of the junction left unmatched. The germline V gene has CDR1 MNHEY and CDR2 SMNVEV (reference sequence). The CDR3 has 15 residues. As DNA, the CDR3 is TGTGCCAGCAGCGTTAGGGGAGGGAGCTCCTACGAGCAGTACTTC. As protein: CASSVRGGSSYEQYF.

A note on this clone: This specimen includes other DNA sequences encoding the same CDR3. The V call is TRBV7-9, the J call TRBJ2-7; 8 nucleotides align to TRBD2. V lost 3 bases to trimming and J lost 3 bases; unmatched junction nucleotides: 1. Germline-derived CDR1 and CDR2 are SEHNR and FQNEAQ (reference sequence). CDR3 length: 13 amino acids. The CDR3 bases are TGTGCCAGCAGCTTTGCGGGAGGCTACGAGCAGTACTTC. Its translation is CASSFAGGYEQYF. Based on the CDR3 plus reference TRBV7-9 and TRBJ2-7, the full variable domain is DTGVSQNPRHKITKRGQNVTFRCDPISEHNRLYWYRQTLGQGPEFLTYFQNEAQLEKSRLLSDRFSAERPKGSFSTLEIQRTEQGDSAMYLCASSFAGGYEQYFGPGTRLTVT.

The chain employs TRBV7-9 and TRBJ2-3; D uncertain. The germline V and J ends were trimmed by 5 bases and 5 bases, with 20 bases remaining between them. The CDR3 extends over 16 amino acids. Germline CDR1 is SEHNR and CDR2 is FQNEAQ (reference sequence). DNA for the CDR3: TGTGCCAGCAGCCTGGGATCCCTCAGGAGAGGAGATACGCAGTATTTT. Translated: CASSLGSLRRGDTQYF.

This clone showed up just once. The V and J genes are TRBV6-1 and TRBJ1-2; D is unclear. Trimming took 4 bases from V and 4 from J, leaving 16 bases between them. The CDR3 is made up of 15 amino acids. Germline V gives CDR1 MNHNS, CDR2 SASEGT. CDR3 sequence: CASSVVASKTYGYTF. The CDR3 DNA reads TGTGCCAGCAGTGTTGTGGCCAGCAAAACCTATGGCTACACCTTC.

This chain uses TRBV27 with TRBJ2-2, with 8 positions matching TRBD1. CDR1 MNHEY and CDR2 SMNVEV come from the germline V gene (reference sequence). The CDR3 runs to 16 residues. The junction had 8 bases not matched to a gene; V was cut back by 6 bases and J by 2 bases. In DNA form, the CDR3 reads TGTGCCAGCAGACTGGGACAGGCGATCAACACCGGGGAGCTGTTTTTT. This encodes CASRLGQAINTGELFF.

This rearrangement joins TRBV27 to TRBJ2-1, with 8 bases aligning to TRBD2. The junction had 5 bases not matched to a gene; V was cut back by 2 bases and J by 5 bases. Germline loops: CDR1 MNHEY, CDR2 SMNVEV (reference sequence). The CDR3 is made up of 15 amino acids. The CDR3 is CASSLLGTSHNEQFF. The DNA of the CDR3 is TGTGCCAGCAGTTTACTTGGGACTAGTCACAATGAGCAGTTCTTC.

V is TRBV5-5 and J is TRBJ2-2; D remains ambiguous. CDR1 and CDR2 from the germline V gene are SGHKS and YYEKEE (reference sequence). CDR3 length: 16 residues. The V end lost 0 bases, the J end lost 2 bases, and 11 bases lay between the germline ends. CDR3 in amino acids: CASSLVPIPNTGELFF. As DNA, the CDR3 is TGTGCCAGCAGCTTGGTACCGATCCCCAACACCGGGGAGCTGTTTTTT.